Sequencing of this T cell receptor (beta chain) was carried out in a study of PD-1 blockade in classical Hodgkin lymphoma (dated by TCRdb to 2019 to 2021). Study-level background: Nivolumab dosing was 3 mg/kg intravenously every 2 weeks, continuing until either disease progression or unacceptable toxicity. To define a peripheral blood immune signature of response to PD-1 blockade in classical Hodgkin lymphoma, the study combined TCR beta sequencing with CyTOF.

Sample time point, as interpreted from the label and publication: cycle 4 day 1 (C4D1), after 6 weeks of nivolumab. Every trial patient had relapsed after autologous stem cell transplantation, and cohorts A, B and C differed in prior brentuximab vedotin exposure. The trial cohort was composed of 56 patients with relapsed/refractory classical Hodgkin lymphoma, for whom complete response, partial response or progressive disease was recorded as best overall response. In the multi-cohort phase II CheckMate 205 trial, trial patients received single-agent nivolumab. An independent review committee assessed best overall response by applying the 2007 International Working Group response criteria. Trial PBMCs were obtained immediately prior to nivolumab initiation (C1D1) and on therapy at cycle 2 day 1 and cycle 4 day 1. Peripheral blood was collected in 8 mL Vacutainer Cell Preparation Tubes, from which PBMCs were isolated by centrifugation and then cryopreserved.

Genomic DNA was extracted with the Qiagen DNeasy kit from unsorted PBMCs and from negatively selected CD4+ and CD8+ fractions. TCR beta CDR3 regions were amplified by immunoSEQ multiplex PCR using primers annealing to V and J segments. A synthetic immune receptor repertoire was used to minimize amplification bias, and any residual bias was removed computationally once sequencing was done. The published analysis was carried out like this. Custom Python scripts were used to quantify repertoire diversity as the Shannon entropy index. The unsorted, CD4+ and CD8+ repertoires were each analyzed separately, with the exception of combined analyses, where CD4+ and CD8+ sequences were merged in silico. Clonal expansion was defined as at least a 2-fold frequency increase after treatment relative to C1D1, with a pseudocount of 0.5 for undetected baseline clones. Singleton clones were defined as clones with 0 or 1 copy at C1D1, and non-singleton clones were defined as clones with 2 or more copies. By matching protein sequences in sorted samples from the same patient, clones expanded in unsorted samples were annotated as CD4+, CD8+ or unknown. Wilcoxon tests were applied to paired samples to test diversity changes from C1D1 to C4D1. TCRdb stores this immuneACCESS table with in-frame sequences only. Part of the clones is absent; in the studies checked, under half of the shortfall reflects unresolved V genes, and no reason is known for the rest. Clone size and the V and J calls come from that table; the DNA yielded D and trimming. Across this sample there are around 25,000 clones, with approximately 77% seen only once. The ten top clones hold more than 20% of the sample.

The V end loses 4 bases and the J end loses 4 bases, and a stretch of 10 bases separates them. CDR1 and CDR2 were assigned from the germline V gene as SGHDN and FVKESK. From cysteine to phenylalanine, the CDR3 is 14 amino acids long. Left in the record is the CDR3 DNA by itself, 42 bases read in frame from the first base. Beyond this particular receptor, the publication reports: Among trial patients, those achieving complete response had baseline diversity similar to that of newly diagnosed patients, while diversity was significantly lower in partial responders and progressors. Lower diversity was seen in patients whose nivolumab began less than 1 year after ASCT, and these patients were left out of later analyses so that immune reconstitution would not confound the results. The study covered only a single clinical trial cohort, and the causes of the repertoire differences, possibly disease activity or prior therapy, were still not defined. Newly diagnosed patients were reported to have lower baseline TCR diversity than healthy donors, and relapsed/refractory patients were reported to have lower baseline TCR diversity still. By C4D1, a significant rise was seen in CD4+ TCR diversity but not in CD8+ TCR diversity (p=0.0027 vs p=0.16), and the rise was most apparent among complete responders (p=0.02).

On this clone: Its specific antigen is unknown. The input lacks base qualities; no much larger clone sits a single base away.

The sample here was peripheral blood mononuclear cells (PBMCs), taken before the fourth cycle of nivolumab. This receptor was obtained from a human donor with classical Hodgkin lymphoma. The sequence joins TRBV14 to TRBJ2-2, with the D gene not clear enough to name. The DNA sequence reads TGTGCCAGCAGCCTGATACAGTTCACCGGGGAGCTGTTTTTT. This is translated as CASSLIQFTGELFF. With the portions outside the CDR3 filled from the reference TRBV14 and TRBJ2-2 genes, the complete variable region becomes EAGVTQFPSHSVIEKGQTVTLRCDPISGHDNLYWYRRVMGKEIKFLLHFVKESKQDESGMPNNRFLAERTGGTYSTLKVQPAELEDSGVYFCASSLIQFTGELFFGEGSRLTVL.